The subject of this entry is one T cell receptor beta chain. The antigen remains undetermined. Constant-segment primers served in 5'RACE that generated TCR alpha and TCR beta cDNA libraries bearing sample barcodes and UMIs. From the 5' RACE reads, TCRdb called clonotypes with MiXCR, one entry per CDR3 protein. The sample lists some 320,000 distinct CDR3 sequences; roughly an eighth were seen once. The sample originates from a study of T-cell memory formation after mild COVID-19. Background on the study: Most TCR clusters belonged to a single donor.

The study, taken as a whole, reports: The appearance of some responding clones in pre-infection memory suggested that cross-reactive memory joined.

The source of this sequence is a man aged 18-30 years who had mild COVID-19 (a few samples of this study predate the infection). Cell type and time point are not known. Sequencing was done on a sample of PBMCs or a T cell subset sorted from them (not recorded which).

This CDR3 is CASSQRPQGIGGTDTQYF. CDR3 nucleotides: TGTGCCAGCAGCCAACGCCCTCAGGGGATTGGGGGCACAGATACGCAGTATTTT. The chain carries TRBV7-2 and TRBJ2-3; tentatively, D is TRBD1 (6 bases). The CDR3 loop spans 18 amino acids. V lost 5 bases, J lost 1 base, and 22 bases lay in between. Germline V gene sequence: CDR1 SGHTA, CDR2 FQGNSA. Full variable domain (rest looked up from reference TRBV7-2 and TRBJ2-3): GAGVSQSPSNKVTEKGKDVELRCDPISGHTALYWYRQSLGQGLEFLIYFQGNSAPDKSGLPSDRFSAERTGGSVSTLTIQRTQQEDSAVYLCASSQRPQGIGGTDTQYFGPGTRLTVL.